This T cell receptor beta chain emerged from a study of blood T cell repertoires in COVID-19. At the level of the study: The samples span acute and convalescent COVID-19 from the United States, Italy and Spain. The analysed material was cDNA or gDNA that came from T cells, B-cell-depleted T cells, or PBMCs.

This clone was picked up a small number of times. How the authors handled the data: Reference gene primers were amplified, and this amplification served to estimate nucleated cell counts. Clones were sequenced by immunoSEQ multiplex PCR, and TCRdb holds only the in-frame ones, with some missing. V and J calls and clone size are copied from that table; D and trimming were computed from the DNA. In the table there are 64,000 or so clones, 80% to 85% of which are singletons. The germline gives CDR1 SGHAT, CDR2 FQNNGV. V lost 3 bases and J lost 4; bases outside the gene matches: 10. This CDR3 has 17 amino acids.

The chain combines TRBV11-2 with TRBJ2-5; 11 bases match TRBD2. The sequencing sample was made of peripheral blood. The origin of this receptor is a human donor in a cohort sampled during active COVID-19. CDR3 nucleotides: TGTGCCAGCAGCTTCCTGCTAACTAGCGGGGGAAGAGAGACCCAGTACTTC. Translated, it gives CASSFLLTSGGRETQYF.